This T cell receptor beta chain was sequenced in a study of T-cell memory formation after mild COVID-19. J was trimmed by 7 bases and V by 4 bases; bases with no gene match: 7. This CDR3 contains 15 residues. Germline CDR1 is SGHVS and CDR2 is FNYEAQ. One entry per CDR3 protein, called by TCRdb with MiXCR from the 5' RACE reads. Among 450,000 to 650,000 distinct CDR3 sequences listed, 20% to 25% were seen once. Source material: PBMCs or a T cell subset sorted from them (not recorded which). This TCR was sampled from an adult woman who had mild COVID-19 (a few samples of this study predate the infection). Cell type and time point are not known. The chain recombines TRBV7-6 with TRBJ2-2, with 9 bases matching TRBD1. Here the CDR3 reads CASSSYRGRVGELFF. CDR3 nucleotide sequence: TGTGCCAGCAGCTCATACAGGGGGCGCGTCGGGGAGCTGTTTTTT.